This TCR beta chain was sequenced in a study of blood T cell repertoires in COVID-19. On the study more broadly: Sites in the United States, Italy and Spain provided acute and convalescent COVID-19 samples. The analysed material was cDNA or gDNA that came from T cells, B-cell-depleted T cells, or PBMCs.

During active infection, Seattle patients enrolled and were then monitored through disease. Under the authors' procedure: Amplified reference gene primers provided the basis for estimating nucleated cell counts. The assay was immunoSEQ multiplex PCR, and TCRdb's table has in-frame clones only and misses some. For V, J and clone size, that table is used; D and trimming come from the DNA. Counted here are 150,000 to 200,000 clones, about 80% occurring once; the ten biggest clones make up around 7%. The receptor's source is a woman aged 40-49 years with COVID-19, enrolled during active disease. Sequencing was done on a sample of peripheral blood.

The CDR3 bases are TGTGCCAGCAGTGAAAGGACAGCCTACGAGCAGTACTTC. Its translation is CASSERTAYEQYF. The rearrangement uses TRBV2 and TRBJ2-7; perhaps TRBD1 as D (6 bases). This CDR3 is built from 13 residues. Trimming left V 2 bases short and J 2 bases short, with 7 bases between. The V gene's germline CDR1 is SNHLY and CDR2 FYNNEI.